This entry is about one T cell receptor (beta chain). This CDR3 region has 15 residues. V gave up 5 bases and J gave up 6 bases, with 20 bases separating them. Germline CDR1 and CDR2: MDHEN and SYDVKM. Sequencing was performed with immunoSEQ multiplex PCR; in TCRdb, only in-frame clones are kept and a portion is missing. The table shows hundreds of thousands of clones, with approximately 88% occurring only once. This sample is drawn from a study of cytomegalovirus exposure and HLA in healthy donors. The sequence was obtained from a woman in her twenties or thirties in good health and CMV-seropositive. This chain joins TRBV28 and TRBJ2-7; D may be TRBD1 or TRBD2 (5 bases each). What was sequenced was PBMCs. CDR3 amino acids: CASSQSGTGPSEQYF. DNA for the CDR3: TGTGCCAGCAGTCAATCCGGGACCGGTCCGTCCGAGCAGTACTTC.